There are a few counts of the clone carrying this T cell receptor (beta chain). The data belong to a study of neurological immune-mediated disorders. This sample's time point: longitudinal time-point 2. Using its own MiXCR run on the 5' RACE reads, TCRdb lists one record per CDR3 protein. The table includes over 75,000 distinct CDR3 sequences, more than 5% detected once. The source material was PBMCs. This sequence originates from a woman aged 55 to 70 with multiple sclerosis.

The CDR3 DNA follows: TGCAGTCGACGGGGGCAGGGTGTCGATGAGCAGTTCTTC. This encodes CSRRGQGVDEQFF. The chain employs TRBV20-1 and TRBJ2-1, with D perhaps assigned TRBD1 or TRBD2 (6 bases each). This CDR3 contains 13 residues. V gave up 8 bases and J gave up 8 bases, with 19 bases separating them. Per the germline V gene, CDR1 is DFQATT and CDR2 is SNEGSKA (reference sequence).